Listed below are T cell receptor beta chains from one sample, sequenced in a study of cytomegalovirus exposure and HLA in healthy donors. The protocol was immunoSEQ multiplex PCR, while the TCRdb copy is restricted to in-frame clones and leaves out a portion. The repertoire has approximately 120,000 clones, less than 80% of them found once; the top ten carry about 2%. The sample comprised PBMCs. These receptors were taken from a middle-aged man in good health and CMV-seronegative. CDR3s include the opening cysteine and the closing phenylalanine or tryptophan. The D gene is left open where the match is weak. Size values are once, few and many counts, or a class for expanded clones, and some rows have none.

j_call: TRBJ1-2
v_call: TRBV29-1
d_call: TRBD1
clone_size: NA
cdr3_aa: CSVELATGGYGYTF
cdr3_nt: TGCAGCGTTGAACTTGCGACAGGGGGCTATGGCTACACCTTC

j_call: TRBJ2-2
v_call: TRBV5-4
d_call: NA
clone_size: once
cdr3_aa: CASSGGGQGGELFF
cdr3_nt: TGTGCCAGCAGCGGGGGGGGCCAGGGCGGGGAGCTGTTTTTT

j_call: TRBJ1-4
v_call: TRBV15
d_call: NA
clone_size: NA
cdr3_aa: CATSRGGAWEKLFF
cdr3_nt: TGTGCCACCAGCAGAGGGGGCGCTTGGGAAAAACTGTTTTTT

j_call: TRBJ2-1
v_call: TRBV4-1
d_call: NA
clone_size: NA
cdr3_aa: CASSWTVSYNEQFF
cdr3_nt: TGCGCCAGCAGCTGGACAGTCTCCTACAATGAGCAGTTCTTC

j_call: TRBJ2-7
v_call: TRBV7-3
d_call: TRBD1
clone_size: NA
cdr3_aa: CASSPDRGDYEQYF
cdr3_nt: TGTGCCAGCAGCCCGGACAGGGGGGACTACGAGCAGTACTTC

j_call: TRBJ2-5
v_call: TRBV9
d_call: TRBD2
clone_size: NA
cdr3_aa: CASSVATSGGQETQYF
cdr3_nt: TGTGCCAGCAGCGTAGCGACTAGCGGGGGCCAAGAGACCCAGTACTTC

j_call: TRBJ2-7
v_call: TRBV30
d_call: NA
clone_size: NA
cdr3_aa: CAWSVLRLSYEQYF
cdr3_nt: TGTGCCTGGAGTGTACTAAGGTTATCCTACGAGCAGTACTTC

j_call: TRBJ2-5
v_call: TRBV5-1
d_call: NA
clone_size: NA
cdr3_aa: CASSAAPLGAKETQYF
cdr3_nt: TGCGCCAGCAGCGCTGCCCCACTGGGGGCCAAAGAGACCCAGTACTTC

j_call: TRBJ1-3
v_call: TRBV6-5
d_call: TRBD1
clone_size: NA
cdr3_aa: CASSRDRGGNTIYF
cdr3_nt: TGTGCCAGCAGCCGGGACAGGGGTGGAAACACCATATATTTT

j_call: TRBJ2-2
v_call: TRBV5-1
d_call: TRBD1
clone_size: NA
cdr3_aa: CASSRGQGAGELFF
cdr3_nt: TGCGCCAGCAGCCGTGGACAGGGTGCCGGGGAGCTGTTTTTT

j_call: TRBJ2-1
v_call: TRBV28
d_call: NA
clone_size: few
cdr3_aa: CASSLGPAGFF
cdr3_nt: TGTGCCAGCAGCCTGGGGCCCGCTGGCTTCTTC

j_call: TRBJ2-5
v_call: TRBV9
d_call: NA
clone_size: NA
cdr3_aa: CASSVGQRRGQETQYF
cdr3_nt: TGTGCCAGCAGCGTGGGACAGAGGCGGGGCCAAGAGACCCAGTACTTC

j_call: TRBJ1-6
v_call: TRBV2
d_call: NA
clone_size: NA
cdr3_aa: CASSEAPGAYSPLHF
cdr3_nt: TGTGCCAGCAGTGAAGCTCCAGGGGCTTATTCACCCCTCCACTTT

j_call: TRBJ1-1
v_call: TRBV9
d_call: NA
clone_size: NA
cdr3_aa: CASSGAGSVTEAFF
cdr3_nt: TGTGCCAGCAGCGGTGCGGGGTCTGTCACTGAAGCTTTCTTT

j_call: TRBJ1-2
v_call: TRBV9
d_call: NA
clone_size: NA
cdr3_aa: CASSVGRGSHGYTF
cdr3_nt: TGTGCCAGCAGCGTTGGCAGGGGATCTCATGGCTACACCTTC

j_call: TRBJ2-2
v_call: TRBV4-1
d_call: NA
clone_size: once
cdr3_aa: CASSQQERWGTGTGELFF
cdr3_nt: TGCGCCAGCAGCCAACAAGAACGGTGGGGCACGGGCACCGGGGAGCTGTTTTTT

j_call: TRBJ1-1
v_call: TRBV19
d_call: NA
clone_size: NA
cdr3_aa: CASSVGGAVTEAFF
cdr3_nt: TGTGCCAGCTCCGTCGGAGGGGCGGTCACTGAAGCTTTCTTT

j_call: TRBJ2-5
v_call: TRBV5-1
d_call: NA
clone_size: NA
cdr3_aa: CASSRTTGNQETQYF
cdr3_nt: TGCGCCAGCAGTCGAACCACAGGAAACCAAGAGACCCAGTACTTC

j_call: TRBJ1-5
v_call: TRBV10-3
d_call: NA
clone_size: NA
cdr3_aa: CAISESTGQPQHF
cdr3_nt: TGTGCCATCAGTGAGTCGACGGGTCAGCCCCAGCATTTT

j_call: TRBJ1-3
v_call: TRBV7-9
d_call: NA
clone_size: NA
cdr3_aa: CASSLTASFDTIYF
cdr3_nt: TGTGCCAGCAGCTTGACAGCCTCGTTTGACACCATATATTTT

j_call: TRBJ2-3
v_call: TRBV7-8
d_call: NA
clone_size: NA
cdr3_aa: CASSLPSTDTQYF
cdr3_nt: TGTGCCAGCAGCCTACCCTCCACAGATACGCAGTATTTT

j_call: TRBJ1-1
v_call: TRBV7-8
d_call: NA
clone_size: NA
cdr3_aa: CASTQGPNTEAFF
cdr3_nt: TGTGCCAGCACCCAGGGGCCGAACACTGAAGCTTTCTTT

j_call: TRBJ2-1
v_call: TRBV10-1
d_call: TRBD1
clone_size: NA
cdr3_aa: CASSETGGYNEQFF
cdr3_nt: TGCGCCAGCAGTGAAACAGGGGGCTACAATGAGCAGTTCTTC

j_call: TRBJ1-4
v_call: TRBV7-9
d_call: NA
clone_size: NA
cdr3_aa: CASSPGRGEKLFF
cdr3_nt: TGTGCCAGCAGCCCCGGCCGGGGGGAAAAACTGTTTTTT

j_call: TRBJ2-5
v_call: TRBV5-4
d_call: TRBD1
clone_size: NA
cdr3_aa: CASSRDREETQYF
cdr3_nt: TGTGCCAGCAGCCGGGACAGGGAAGAGACCCAGTACTTC

j_call: TRBJ1-2
v_call: TRBV7-2
d_call: NA
clone_size: NA
cdr3_aa: CASSLVPRSGNYGYTF
cdr3_nt: TGTGCCAGCAGCTTAGTTCCCCGGTCAGGGAACTATGGCTACACCTTC